This TCR beta chain was recorded in a study of CD8 T cells in ankylosing spondylitis (dated by TCRdb to between 2016 and 2019). Concerning the study at large: The study set out to find disease-linked TCR variants by profiling T cell receptor beta repertoires in ankylosing spondylitis patients and healthy donors. In total, the full study cohort was made up of 95 to 110 healthy donors and more than 20 ankylosing spondylitis patients. Peripheral blood was sampled, and synovial fluid was additionally collected from ankylosing spondylitis patients. The research as a whole found: The disease-linked clones had a CD8+ phenotype and were found at relatively low frequencies in peripheral blood. Some of the motif variants had been reported before in the synovial fluid and blood of reactive arthritis patients, a finding that suggests common disease-initiation mechanisms. Significant enrichment of the disease-linked clones was reported in matched synovial fluid samples from ankylosing spondylitis patients. A TCR beta motif made up of 7 to 9 highly homologous amino acid variants appeared to be characteristic of blood from ankylosing spondylitis patients.

Sequences SEHNR (CDR1) and FQNEAQ (CDR2) are obtained from the germline V gene (reference sequence). The CDR3 sequence holds 13 residues, the cysteine and phenylalanine included. Just the 39-base CDR3 DNA is kept, in frame starting at base 1. The V end loses 2 bases and the J end loses 8 bases, and a stretch of 10 bases separates them. About this clonotype itself: The target of this receptor is not known. No qualities accompany the bases; no much larger clone lies one base away.

Sequenced on an Illumina HiSeq 2500. TCR beta libraries were prepared by quantitative 5'-RACE with molecular barcodes. Concerning the study's data processing: A new computational method based on a probabilistic model of VDJ rearrangement was used to identify disease-linked TCR variants. TCRdb cleaned the public reads at Q25 with fastp, built clones with MiXCR and kept in-frame beta chains. Identical CDR3 protein sequences are pooled into one entry, listed with their most common genes and DNA. TCRdb assigned the V and J calls; the authors' analysis was not used. The sample has tens of thousands of distinct CDR3 sequences on record, about 27% of them singletons. The ten largest clonotypes hold over 50% of the sample.

The rearranged chain carries TRBV7-9 and TRBJ2-1, with the D call perhaps TRBD1 or TRBD2, each one matching 5 bases. The sequencing input was blood, either unsorted or a sorted T cell fraction (not recorded which). The TCR sequence derives from a male donor with ankylosing spondylitis or in good health (not recorded which). The CDR3 protein: CASSLPGDHEQFF. The sequenced DNA is TGTGCCAGCAGCTTACCCGGGGACCATGAGCAGTTCTTC.